The T cell receptor beta chain described here comes from a study of vaccination and CD4 T cells after COVID-19. The Oncomine TCR Beta short-read assay sequenced DNA from cultured CD4+ T cells. In TCRdb, the PCR reads were re-called with MiXCR into one record per CDR3 protein. This table holds over 15,000 distinct CDR3 sequences, approximately 42% found once. With respect to this clonotype: Antigen unknown.

CDR1 is SGHTA and CDR2 is FQGNSA in the germline V gene. Trimming cost V 8 bases and J 2 bases; bases outside gene matches: 9. The CDR3 spans 15 residues. Treatment in this sample: roughly 10-day PBMC culture with coronavirus spike peptide pools or control peptides (ViraFEST assay). Study findings and constraints: The authors studied relatively few convalescent patients and analyzed no early post-infection timepoints.

The specimen sequenced was cultured CD4+ T cells from blood. The receptor was isolated from a human donor with COVID-19. The chain has TRBV7-2 and TRBJ1-2; the match to TRBD1 covers 9 bases. Here the CDR3 reads CASLPGQGRNYGYTF. The CDR3 region has the DNA TGTGCCAGCTTACCTGGACAGGGGAGGAACTATGGCTACACCTTC. Based on the CDR3 plus reference TRBV7-2 and TRBJ1-2, the full variable domain is GAGVSQSPSNKVTEKGKDVELRCDPISGHTALYWYRQSLGQGLEFLIYFQGNSAPDKSGLPSDRFSAERTGGSVSTLTIQRTQQEDSAVYLCASLPGQGRNYGYTFGSGTRLTVV.